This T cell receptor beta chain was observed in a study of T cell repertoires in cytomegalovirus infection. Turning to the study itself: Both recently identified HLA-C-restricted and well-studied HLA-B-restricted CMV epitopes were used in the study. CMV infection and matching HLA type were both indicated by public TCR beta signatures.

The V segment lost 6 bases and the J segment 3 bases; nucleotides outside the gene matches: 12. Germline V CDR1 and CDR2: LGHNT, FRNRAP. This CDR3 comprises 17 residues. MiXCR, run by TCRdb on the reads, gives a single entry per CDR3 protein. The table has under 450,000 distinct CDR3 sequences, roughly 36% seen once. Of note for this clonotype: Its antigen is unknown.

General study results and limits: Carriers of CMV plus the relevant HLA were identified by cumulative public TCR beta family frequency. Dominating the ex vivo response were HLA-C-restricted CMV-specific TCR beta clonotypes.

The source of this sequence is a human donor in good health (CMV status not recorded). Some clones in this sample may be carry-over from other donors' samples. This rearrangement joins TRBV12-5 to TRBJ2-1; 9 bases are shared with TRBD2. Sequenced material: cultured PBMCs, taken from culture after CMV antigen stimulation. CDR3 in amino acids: CASGRASGTYDYNEQFF. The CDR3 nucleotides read TGTGCTAGTGGCCGAGCTAGCGGGACGTACGACTACAATGAGCAGTTCTTC. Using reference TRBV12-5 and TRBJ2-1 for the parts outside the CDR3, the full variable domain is DARVTQTPRHKVTEMGQEVTMRCQPILGHNTVFWYRQTMMQGLELLAYFRNRAPLDDSGMPKDRFSAEMPDATLATLKIQPSEPRDSAVYFCASGRASGTYDYNEQFFGPGTRLTVL.